The rows below give T cell receptor beta chains drawn from one sample of a study of T cell responses to AZD1222 COVID-19 vaccine. The data were produced by immunoSEQ multiplex PCR, yet TCRdb's version contains in-frame clones alone and is incomplete. The repertoire holds some 120,000 clones, with 88% as singletons. Here the sequenced sample was peripheral blood, taken 28 days after the second AZD1222 dose. The receptor set was obtained from an adult who received the AZD1222 COVID-19 vaccine. Each CDR3 is given with its conserved first and last residue. The D gene is left open where the match is weak. Clone size is stated in some rows and not others, as once, few, many or a class when expanded.

J: TRBJ2-6
V: TRBV10-1
D: -
size: -
DNA: TGCGCCAGCAGTGAAGGGTCAGGGGCCTACTCTGGGGCCAACGTCCTGACTTTC
CDR3: CASSEGSGAYSGANVLTF

J: TRBJ1-1
V: TRBV5-4
D: -
size: -
DNA: TGTGCCAGCAGCACTTATACAGGGAACACTGAAGCTTTCTTT
CDR3: CASSTYTGNTEAFF

J: TRBJ2-7
V: TRBV28
D: -
size: -
DNA: TGTGCCAGCAGTACCCTTAGCGGTCCGCCCTACGAGCAGTACTTC
CDR3: CASSTLSGPPYEQYF

J: TRBJ2-3
V: TRBV5-1
D: TRBD1
size: -
DNA: TGCGCCAGCAGCTTGGAGGGGGACAGTCAGACAGATACGCAGTATTTT
CDR3: CASSLEGDSQTDTQYF

J: TRBJ2-7
V: TRBV2
D: TRBD1
size: -
DNA: TGTGCCAGCAGTCAACAGGGGACAGACTACGAGCAGTACTTC
CDR3: CASSQQGTDYEQYF

J: TRBJ2-4
V: TRBV6-5
D: -
size: -
DNA: TGTGCCAGCAGTAGCCTAGCCGCAGCCAAAAACATTCAGTACTTC
CDR3: CASSSLAAAKNIQYF

J: TRBJ2-1
V: TRBV27
D: -
size: -
DNA: TGTGCCAGCAGTCCTATAGGACAGTACAATGAGCAGTTCTTC
CDR3: CASSPIGQYNEQFF

J: TRBJ2-1
V: TRBV3-1/TRBV3-2
D: TRBD2
size: once
DNA: TGTGCCAGCAGCCAGGGACTAGCTTCGCTTAACAATGAGCAGTTCTTC
CDR3: CASSQGLASLNNEQFF

J: TRBJ2-3
V: TRBV28
D: TRBD2
size: -
DNA: TGTGCCAGCAGTTTATTTCGGCTAGCGGGAGATACGCAGTATTTT
CDR3: CASSLFRLAGDTQYF

J: TRBJ2-1
V: TRBV6-4
D: -
size: -
DNA: TGTGCCAGCAGTGACTCGGGTAGCAGTGAGCAGTTCTTC
CDR3: CASSDSGSSEQFF

J: TRBJ1-6
V: TRBV5-1
D: TRBD1
size: -
DNA: TGCGCCAGCAGTTATTCGCCTCGGGACAGGAGCTCCTATAATTCACCCCTCCACTTT
CDR3: CASSYSPRDRSSYNSPLHF

J: TRBJ1-1
V: TRBV6-2/TRBV6-3
D: -
size: few
DNA: TGTGCCAGCAATTACATCCTAGCCGGAGAACAGGATCTTCCTGAAGCTTTCTTT
CDR3: CASNYILAGEQDLPEAFF

J: TRBJ1-5
V: TRBV7-3
D: -
size: -
DNA: TGTGCCAGCAGCGGTGGGGTGGATCAGCCCCAGCATTTT
CDR3: CASSGGVDQPQHF

J: TRBJ2-1
V: TRBV3-1/TRBV3-2
D: -
size: -
DNA: TGTGCCAGCAGTCCCGCGGGGAGCCATAATGAGCAGTTCTTC
CDR3: CASSPAGSHNEQFF

J: TRBJ1-2
V: TRBV6-5
D: -
size: -
DNA: TGTGCCAGCAGTTTACAGGGTGAGGATGGCTACACCTTC
CDR3: CASSLQGEDGYTF

J: TRBJ1-5
V: TRBV28
D: -
size: -
DNA: TGTGCCAGCAGAGAGCGCAGGGATCAGCCCCAGCATTTT
CDR3: CASRERRDQPQHF

J: TRBJ1-6
V: TRBV5-1
D: -
size: -
DNA: TGCGCCAGCAGCTTGGAACAGGGTAGCTCCTATAATTCACCCCTCCACTTT
CDR3: CASSLEQGSSYNSPLHF

J: TRBJ2-3
V: TRBV4-2
D: -
size: -
DNA: TGTGCCAGCAGCCAAGATTATTGGACTGGGCACGATACGCAGTATTTT
CDR3: CASSQDYWTGHDTQYF

J: TRBJ1-5
V: TRBV4-1
D: -
size: once
DNA: TGCGCCAGCAGCCAAGAGCAAGTCAATCAGCCCCAGCATTTT
CDR3: CASSQEQVNQPQHF

J: TRBJ2-7
V: TRBV6-1
D: -
size: -
DNA: TGTGCCAGCAGTGATGTACAGGGTTATACCTCCTACGAGCAGTACTTC
CDR3: CASSDVQGYTSYEQYF

J: TRBJ1-2
V: TRBV3-1/TRBV3-2
D: -
size: -
DNA: TGTGCCAGCAGCCAAGAGGGGCTCGGGGGCTACACCTTC
CDR3: CASSQEGLGGYTF

J: TRBJ1-6
V: TRBV6-6
D: TRBD1
size: -
DNA: TGTGCCAGCAGTCGAGAGGGACAGCCTAATAATTCACCCCTCCACTTT
CDR3: CASSREGQPNNSPLHF

J: TRBJ2-7
V: TRBV11-2
D: -
size: -
DNA: TGTGCCCAAGGAGACACCTACGAGCAGTACTTC
CDR3: CAQGDTYEQYF

J: TRBJ2-5
V: TRBV6-4
D: TRBD1
size: -
DNA: TGTGCCAGCAGGAGGACAGGGCTTTTCGAGACCCAGTACTTC
CDR3: CASRRTGLFETQYF

J: TRBJ1-6
V: TRBV6-4
D: -
size: -
DNA: TGTGCCAGCAGGAGAGGGGAGAGTGATTCACCCCTCCACTTT
CDR3: CASRRGESDSPLHF